Presented here are 26 T cell receptor beta chains from one specimen sequenced in a study of blood T cells in healthy people across ages. A second roughly 6 to 11 cycle PCR used barcoded and J-beta primers. TCRdb re-derived calls from the 5' RACE reads in MiXCR, one entry per CDR3 protein. The sample has about 640,000 distinct CDR3 sequences; 25% to 30% are singletons. Specimen: blood. The receptors come from an elderly woman in good health.

In regard to this clonotype: It may be a read error: a sequence one base away is much more abundant. This chain connects TRBV20-1 to TRBJ2-5, with TRBD1 as a possible D gene (6 bases). V dropped 5 bases and J dropped 11 bases, with 27 bases sitting between them. The CDR3 loop spans 15 amino acids. Germline V gene lookup returns CDR1 DFQATT and CDR2 SNEGSKA (reference sequence). The CDR3 region is CSALDPSGGSEEQYF. CDR3 sequence (DNA): TGCAGTGCTCTAGACCCTAGTGGGGGCTCAGAGGAGCAGTACTTC.

This clonotype was counted at least ten times. This chain joins TRBV29-1 and TRBJ2-5; 7 bases match TRBD1. CDR3 length: 14 amino acids. Germline CDR1 is SQVTM and CDR2 is ANQGSEA. V was clipped by 6 bases and J by 4 bases; unmatched bases: 11. As DNA, the CDR3 is TGCAGCGTCGGAAGAGGGACAGTGACAGAGACCCAGTACTTC. This encodes CSVGRGTVTETQYF.

The chain combines TRBV30 with TRBJ1-1; D is unresolved. Germline V CDR1 and CDR2: GTSNPN, SVGIG (reference sequence). The CDR3 is 14 residues long. V was clipped by 1 base and J by 3 bases, with 12 bases between them. The CDR3 DNA reads as TGTGCCTGGAGTGGACACTCTAGTGACACTGAAGCTTTCTTT. This gives the protein CAWSGHSSDTEAFF.

The J gene is TRBJ2-6, the V gene TRBV6-5; tentative D call: TRBD1 (6 bases). Germline V lookup: CDR1 MNHEY, CDR2 SVGAGI. This CDR3 has 15 residues. V was cut by 2 bases and J by 2 bases, with 7 bases left in between. As DNA, the CDR3 is TGTGCCAGCAGTTACGAGGGGGCTGGGGCCAACGTCCTGACTTTC. Translating it yields CASSYEGAGANVLTF.

A word on this clonotype: A much larger clone differs by one base, so this may be a read error. The rearrangement uses TRBV30 and TRBJ2-6; D may be TRBD1 (5 bases). The CDR3 covers 13 residues. The germline V gene has CDR1 GTSNPN and CDR2 SVGIG (reference sequence). The CDR3 nucleotides are TGTGCCTGGAGAGGGGATGGGGCCAACGTCCGGACTTTC. This sequence encodes CAWRGDGANVRTF.

A few counts support this clonotype. The chain combines TRBV12-3 or TRBV12-4 with TRBJ1-2, with D possibly matching TRBD1 (5 bases). This CDR3 spans 14 amino acids. Trimming removed 6 bases at V and 5 bases at J, with 16 bases between. This CDR3 reads CASRETGRGYGYTF. In DNA form, the CDR3 reads TGTGCCAGCAGAGAAACGGGACGCGGTTATGGCTACACCTTC.

The chain carries TRBV2 and TRBJ2-1, with a weak D call TRBD1 (6 bases). The J call may not be correct, given that the DNA end is closer to TRBJ2-7. The CDR3 runs 20 residues. CDR1 is SNHLY, CDR2 FYNNEI, per germline. The CDR3 DNA sequence: TGTGCCAGCAGTGCCTGGGGGCTAGTGGGAAGAGCGAGCTCCTACAATGAGCAGTACTTC. Translation: CASSAWGLVGRASSYNEQYF.

This clonotype was counted ten times or more. The DNA for the CDR3 is TGCAGTGCTAGGGACCAGGGAAGCACCTACGAGCAGTACTTC. Its translation: CSARDQGSTYEQYF. This chain uses TRBV20-1 with TRBJ2-7; maybe TRBD1 (5 bases). CDR1 DFQATT and CDR2 SNEGSKA come from the germline V gene (reference sequence). Deletions cut 3 bases from V and 2 bases from J, with 14 bases between. The CDR3 has 14 amino acids.

This clonotype was detected a few times. This chain uses TRBV2 with TRBJ2-7, with TRBD2 matching 12 bases. V lost 5 bases and J lost 0; bases outside the gene matches: 8. Germline loops: CDR1 SNHLY, CDR2 FYNNEI. This CDR3 has 17 residues. This CDR3 is CASSNNGLAGNSYEQYF. As DNA, the CDR3 is TGTGCCAGCAGTAATAACGGACTAGCGGGGAACTCCTACGAGCAGTACTTC. The full variable domain, its missing parts supplied by reference TRBV2 and TRBJ2-7, is EPEVTQTPSHQVTQMGQEVILRCVPISNHLYFYWYRQILGQKVEFLVSFYNNEISEKSEIFDDQFSVERPDGSNFTLKIRSTKLEDSAMYFCASSNNGLAGNSYEQYFGPGTRLTVT.

The chain employs TRBV29-1 and TRBJ2-5; possibly TRBD2 for D (6 bases). CDR3 size: 14 residues. Trimming stripped 2 bases from V and 0 bases from J, with 10 bases between. Germline-derived CDR1 and CDR2 are SQVTM and ANQGSEA. The CDR3 region is CSVEPRGYQETQYF. CDR3 DNA sequence: TGCAGCGTTGAACCCCGGGGGTACCAAGAGACCCAGTACTTC.

Of note for this clonotype: A much larger clone is a single base away; this may be a read error. This sequence joins TRBV27 and TRBJ2-5; maybe TRBD2 (6 bases). V was cut by 4 bases and J by 13 bases, with 19 bases left in between. Germline V CDR1 and CDR2: MNHEY, SMNVEV (reference sequence). The CDR3 has 13 residues. Written as DNA, the CDR3 is TGTGCCAGCAGTTCCCCCCTGGGCGGGGACCCGTACTTC. Translating gives CASSSPLGGDPYF.

The rearrangement uses TRBV28 and TRBJ2-6; unclear D gene. Trimming pared 8 bases from V and 2 bases from J, leaving 16 bases between. Germline CDR1 MDHEN, CDR2 SYDVKM. The CDR3 extends over 16 amino acids. The CDR3 DNA reads as TGTGCCAGCGGGTATGACTCGGCGACTGGGGCCAACGTCCTGACTTTC. Its translation is CASGYDSATGANVLTF.

This clonotype was recorded at least ten times. The rearrangement joins TRBV21-1 to TRBJ2-1; the listed D gene, TRBD2, was not tested against the DNA. TRBV21-1 is reported as a pseudogene. The CDR3 loop spans 16 amino acids. CDR3 nucleotide sequence: TGTGCCAGCAGCAAAGGCGGAGGGCCTGGCTACAATGAGCAGTTCTTC. It translates to CASSKGGGPGYNEQFF.

This clonotype was observed at least ten times. The chain employs TRBV15 and TRBJ2-1, with 9 nucleotides matching TRBD2. CDR3 size: 13 residues. V shed 4 bases and J 12 bases; nucleotides not matched to a gene: 7. Germline V gene sequence: CDR1 LNHNV, CDR2 YYDKDF (reference sequence). The DNA for the CDR3 is TGTGCCACCAGCATAATAGCGGGAGAAGGGCAGTTCTTC. Protein product: CATSIIAGEGQFF.

This clonotype was counted a single time. A much larger clone differs by one base, so this may be a read error. In nucleotides, the CDR3 is TGTGCCAGCAGCTTGGGCAGCTGGGGTGAAGCTTTCTTT. It codes for CASSLGSWGEAFF. The chain has TRBV7-3 and TRBJ1-1; D not resolved. The V end was cut by 3 bases, the J end by 7 bases, with 12 bases between. This CDR3 has 13 amino acids. CDR1 and CDR2 from the germline V gene are SGHTA and FQGTGA.

This clonotype was detected a few times. Given a much more abundant clone one base away, this may be a read error. The chain recombines TRBV4-2 with TRBJ1-5; TRBD1 might be the D (5 bases). Germline lookup yields CDR1 LGHNA and CDR2 YNFKEQ. V was trimmed by 0 bases and J by 6 bases, leaving 12 bases between them. This CDR3 contains 15 residues. CDR3 sequence (DNA): TGTGCCAGCAGCCAAGAGGGGACGGGGAGTCAGCCCCAGCATTTT. This encodes CASSQEGTGSQPQHF.

This clonotype was seen a single time. The chain recombines TRBV20-1 with TRBJ1-5, with 7 bases matching TRBD1. The V gene end was trimmed by 5 bases and the J gene end by 2 bases; junction bases not matched to a gene: 6. The CDR3 runs to 14 residues. CDR1 and CDR2 (germline): DFQATT, SNEGSKA (reference sequence). CDR3 coding DNA: TGCAGTGCTGAACAGGGGCTTGGCAATCAGCCCCAGCATTTT. It yields the protein CSAEQGLGNQPQHF.

This clonotype was found many times. The V gene is TRBV10-3, the J gene TRBJ1-2, with TRBD1 matching 8 bases. The CDR3 is 13 amino acids. Germline V gene lookup returns CDR1 ENHRY and CDR2 SYGVKD. J was trimmed by 4 bases and V by 6 bases; bases with no gene match: 4. This chain's CDR3 is CAISGDRSYGYTF. CDR3 coding DNA: TGTGCCATCAGCGGGGACAGGTCCTATGGCTACACCTTC.

This clonotype has at least ten counts. This chain uses TRBV28 with TRBJ1-2, with D possibly matching TRBD1 (6 bases). Trimming shortened V by 2 bases and J by 4 bases, and 14 bases separated the two germline ends. The germline V gene has CDR1 MDHEN and CDR2 SYDVKM. There are 15 residues in the CDR3. CDR3 DNA: TGTGCCAGCAGTTTACGGGGGGCAGTCGGCTATGGCTACACCTTC. Translated, it gives CASSLRGAVGYGYTF.

The chain links TRBV20-1 to TRBJ2-1; D not resolved. The CDR3 runs to 15 residues. Germline CDR1 reads DFQATT; CDR2 reads SNEGSKA (reference sequence). Trimming pared 0 bases from V and 0 bases from J, leaving 9 bases between. In DNA form, the CDR3 reads TGCAGTGCTAGAGATTATGGCTCCTCCTACAATGAGCAGTTCTTC. Residues: CSARDYGSSYNEQFF.

This chain links TRBV9 with TRBJ1-5, with a tentative D call TRBD1 (5 bases). The CDR3 covers 14 residues. V lost 4 bases, J lost 6 bases, and 14 bases lay in between. Germline CDR1 is SGDLS and CDR2 is YYNGEE. The CDR3 sequence is CASSLQDTGQPQHF. CDR3 DNA sequence: TGTGCCAGCAGCCTACAAGATACAGGTCAGCCCCAGCATTTT. The full variable domain, rest sourced from reference TRBV9 and TRBJ1-5, is DSGVTQTPKHLITATGQRVTLRCSPRSGDLSVYWYQQSLDQGLQFLIQYYNGEERAKGNILERFSAQQFPDLHSELNLSSLELGDSALYFCASSLQDTGQPQHFGDGTRLSIL.

This clonotype was found many times. CDR3 nucleotides: TGTGCCAGCAGCTTGGCAGAGGTTCAGCCCCAGCATTTT. Translating gives CASSLAEVQPQHF. V is TRBV5-5 and J is TRBJ1-5; D ambiguous. CDR3 length equals 13 residues. Germline V gene data show CDR1 as SGHKS and CDR2 as YYEKEE (reference sequence). The germline V and J ends were trimmed by 0 bases and 6 bases, with 7 bases remaining between them.

The rearrangement links TRBV9 to TRBJ1-1; 8 nucleotides align to TRBD1. The germline V gene encodes CDR1 SGDLS and CDR2 YYNGEE. The CDR3 has 15 residues. With V trimmed by 4 bases and J by 4 bases, 9 bases remained unmatched. In DNA form, the CDR3 reads TGTGCCAGCAGCCCCCGACAGGGGAGTAGCACTGAAGCTTTCTTT. It encodes CASSPRQGSSTEAFF. The full variable domain, in which reference TRBV9 and TRBJ1-1 provide the parts outside the CDR3, is DSGVTQTPKHLITATGQRVTLRCSPRSGDLSVYWYQQSLDQGLQFLIQYYNGEERAKGNILERFSAQQFPDLHSELNLSSLELGDSALYFCASSPRQGSSTEAFFGQGTRLTVV.

This clonotype was detected ten times or more. This chain joins TRBV20-1 and TRBJ1-2, with 10 bases aligning to TRBD1. The germline CDR1 and CDR2 sequences are DFQATT and SNEGSKA (reference sequence). The CDR3 totals 13 residues. V gave up 5 bases and J gave up 2 bases; unmatched junction bases: 2. For the CDR3, the DNA is TGCAGTGCTGCGGGACAGGGGAACTATGGCTACACCTTC. It yields the protein CSAAGQGNYGYTF.

About this clonotype itself: At one of its ends the junction is not consistent with the germline gene, which may arise from a read error. The chain joins TRBV6-6 to TRBJ1-1; 9 nucleotides match TRBD1. The germline V gene has CDR1 MNHNY and CDR2 SVGAGI (reference sequence). The CDR3 runs 15 residues. CDR3 loop: CASSHSDDRGTGAFF. The CDR3 nucleotides read TGTGCCAGCAGTCACTCAGACGACAGGGGGACAGGGGCTTTCTTT.

The chain recombines TRBV20-1 with TRBJ2-1; perhaps TRBD2 as D (6 bases). V was cut by 6 bases and J by 10 bases, with 19 bases left in between. The CDR3 contains 13 residues. Germline V gives CDR1 DFQATT, CDR2 SNEGSKA (reference sequence). The CDR3 DNA follows: TGCAGTGCCACGGGACTCTCCATGGGGGAGCAGTTCTTC. Encoded protein: CSATGLSMGEQFF.